These 16 T cell receptor beta chains came from one sample sequenced in a study of CD8 T cells in ankylosing spondylitis (dated by TCRdb to the late 2010s). The library was built by means of 5' RACE. The instrument was an Illumina HiSeq 2500. TCRdb applied fastp at Q25 and MiXCR to the public reads, then kept only in-frame beta chains. Each CDR3 protein gets just one entry, which takes the most common genes and DNA from the rows behind it. For this sample the table gives 200,000 to 250,000 distinct CDR3 sequences, of which around 25% were detected only once. Just over 6.5% of the sample is held by the ten biggest clonotypes. Sequences were obtained from blood, either unsorted or a sorted T cell fraction (not recorded which). These receptors all stem from a male donor with ankylosing spondylitis or in good health (not recorded which).

In this sample, this clonotype turned up a few times. The CDR3: CSATRGTSGIRAEQYF. The CDR3 DNA is TGCAGTGCTACCCGCGGGACTAGCGGGATCCGTGCCGAGCAGTACTTC. This chain uses TRBV20-1 with TRBJ2-7, with TRBD2 matching 13 bases. CDR1 DFQATT and CDR2 SNEGSKA come from the germline V gene (reference sequence). The CDR3 is 16 residues long. The J segment lost 6 bases and the V segment lost 4 bases, leaving 12 bases of the junction unmatched.

This CDR3 reads CSVEIGIAGQPQHF. CDR3 bases: TGCAGCGTTGAAATCGGGATCGCGGGTCAGCCCCAGCATTTT. V is TRBV29-1 and J is TRBJ1-5; D is unclear. Trimming removed 2 bases from V and 6 bases from J, with 14 bases in between. Per the germline V gene, CDR1 is SQVTM and CDR2 is ANQGSEA. This CDR3 has 14 residues.

The J gene is TRBJ2-3, the V gene TRBV5-1; D gene uncertain. The CDR3 totals 16 residues. Germline V CDR1 and CDR2: SGHRS, YFSETQ. The V gene lost 2 bases and the J gene lost 4 bases, with 17 bases spanning the gap. CDR3 sequence reads: CASSFSPTGRADTQYF. In DNA, the CDR3 is TGCGCCAGCAGCTTCTCCCCGACGGGTAGGGCAGATACGCAGTATTTT.

A note on this clonotype: At one end, the junction sequence differs from germline, possibly due to a read error. The V call is TRBV6-1, the J call TRBJ2-1, with a weak D call TRBD2 (5 bases). This CDR3 has 17 amino acids. The germline V gene has CDR1 MNHNS and CDR2 SASEGT. CDR3: CASSDFRSGRSFNEQFF. The CDR3 DNA is TGTGCCAGCAGTGACTTTAGGAGCGGTCGCTCCTTCAATGAGCAGTTCTTC.

This rearrangement joins TRBV29-1 to TRBJ2-3; the match to TRBD2 covers 10 bases. There are 14 residues in the CDR3. Germline trimming cut 4 bases from V and 4 bases from J; bases unmatched to any gene: 5. Germline assignment: CDR1 SQVTM and CDR2 ANQGSEA. DNA of the CDR3: TGCAGCGTTGGGGGTCTAGCGGGAGCAGATACGCAGTATTTT. Translated: CSVGGLAGADTQYF.

The chain has TRBV7-2 and TRBJ2-5, with 9 bases identical to TRBD1. The CDR3 is 16 residues long. With V trimmed by 5 bases and J by 9 bases, 16 bases remained unmatched. Germline V gene lookup returns CDR1 SGHTA and CDR2 FQGNSA. The CDR3 here is CASSLHLGRQGGAQYF. The CDR3 DNA is TGTGCCAGCAGCCTCCACCTGGGGAGACAGGGGGGAGCCCAGTACTTC.

This clonotype was seen at least ten times. This sequence joins TRBV9 and TRBJ2-6; TRBD1 is a possible D gene (6 bases). Germline assignment: CDR1 SGDLS and CDR2 YYNGEE. This CDR3 spans 17 amino acids. V dropped 3 bases and J dropped 0 bases, with 13 bases sitting between them. CDR3 bases: TGTGCCAGCAGCGGAACGAAGGACAGCTCTGGGGCCAACGTCCTGACTTTC. It translates to CASSGTKDSSGANVLTF.

The chain links TRBV4-2 to TRBJ1-1, with 9 bases lining up with TRBD1. The CDR3 has 15 residues. Germline CDR1 and CDR2: LGHNA and YNFKEQ. V was clipped by 0 bases and J by 5 bases; unmatched bases: 4. CDR3 nucleotides: TGTGCCAGCAGCCAAGATGGACAGGGGCGGACTGAAGCTTTCTTT. It encodes CASSQDGQGRTEAFF.

This clonotype was counted between two and nine times. The chain carries TRBV20-1 and TRBJ2-5; D is possibly TRBD1 (6 bases). The CDR3 extends over 14 amino acids. V lost 3 bases to trimming and J lost 5 bases, with 16 bases between them. CDR1 DFQATT and CDR2 SNEGSKA come from the germline V gene (reference sequence). Here the CDR3 reads CSASAGAREETQYF. CDR3 in DNA: TGCAGTGCTAGTGCAGGGGCGAGGGAGGAGACCCAGTACTTC.

This clonotype was observed a handful of times. V usage is TRBV20-1 and J usage is TRBJ2-1, with 9 nucleotides matching TRBD2. The CDR3 totals 13 residues. Germline V lookup: CDR1 DFQATT, CDR2 SNEGSKA (reference sequence). Trimming at V came to 7 bases and at J to 5 bases, leaving 6 bases not matched to a gene. CDR3 residues: CSVRTSVHNEQFF. Here the CDR3 DNA reads TGCAGTGTGCGGACTAGCGTACACAATGAGCAGTTCTTC.

In its sample, this clonotype was seen many times. The chain joins TRBV20-1 to TRBJ2-4, with D possibly being TRBD1 (6 bases). Trimming pared 3 bases from V and 6 bases from J, leaving 9 bases between. This CDR3 is built from 12 residues. CDR1 is DFQATT, CDR2 SNEGSKA, per germline (reference sequence). The CDR3 DNA follows: TGCAGTGCTAGGACAGGAGCAAACATTCAGTACTTC. Amino acid sequence: CSARTGANIQYF.

This clonotype was counted many times. J is TRBJ2-4 and V is TRBV6-6; D gene ambiguous. V was clipped by 3 bases and J by 10 bases, with 13 bases between them. The CDR3 length is 13 residues. CDR1 MNHNY and CDR2 SVGAGI come from the germline V gene (reference sequence). The CDR3 DNA reads as TGTGCCAGCAGTTATGGTGGTAGTTCGATTCAGTACTTC. Its protein is CASSYGGSSIQYF.

The V call is TRBV5-8, the J call TRBJ1-3; 8 bases match TRBD1. The germline CDR1 and CDR2 sequences are SGHTS and YDEGEE. The CDR3 covers 15 residues. V shed 4 bases, J shed 7 bases, and the junction held 10 bases outside the gene matches. The CDR3 DNA sequence: TGTGCCAGCAGCCCTAGGACAGGGACCGGTAACACCATATATTTT. Protein sequence: CASSPRTGTGNTIYF.

This rearrangement joins TRBV19 to TRBJ2-1; 8 bases agree with TRBD2. The CDR3 consists of 16 residues. Germline V gives CDR1 LNHDA, CDR2 SQIVND (reference sequence). V was clipped by 4 bases and J by 9 bases; unmatched bases: 14. The CDR3 loop is CASSKSTGLVLFEQFF. The CDR3 DNA is TGTGCCAGTAGTAAATCTACGGGACTAGTTCTTTTTGAGCAGTTCTTC. Looking up the rest from reference TRBV19 and TRBJ2-1 gives the full variable domain: DGGITQSPKYLFRKEGQNVTLSCEQNLNHDAMYWYRQDPGQGLRLIYYSQIVNDFQKGDIAEGYSVSREKKESFPLTVTSAQKNPTAFYLCASSKSTGLVLFEQFFGPGTRLTVL.

This clonotype came up many times. The chain recombines TRBV10-3 with TRBJ2-2, with D possibly matching TRBD2 (5 bases). The CDR3 has 15 residues. CDR1 is ENHRY and CDR2 is SYGVKD in the germline V gene. V was trimmed by 6 bases and J by 0 bases, leaving 11 bases between them. CDR3 region: CAIRLAASNTGELFF. CDR3 DNA: TGTGCCATCAGGCTAGCCGCATCGAACACCGGGGAGCTGTTTTTT.

The J gene is TRBJ2-6, the V gene TRBV12-3 or TRBV12-4; no clear D. CDR3 length: 13 residues. V lost 7 bases to trimming and J lost 1 base, with 5 bases between them. The CDR3 sequence: CASTQSGANVLTF. In DNA, the CDR3 is TGTGCCAGCACCCAATCTGGGGCCAACGTCCTGACTTTC.